This TCR beta chain emerged from a study of T cell responses to AZD1222 COVID-19 vaccine. In germline, CDR1 is SGHRS, CDR2 YFSETQ. The V gene lost 5 bases and the J gene lost 5 bases, with 13 bases spanning the gap. CDR3 size: 13 residues. Using immunoSEQ multiplex PCR, the repertoire was profiled, and TCRdb retains in-frame clones only, with some absent. The sample yields about 150,000 clones, roughly 94% seen once. Source: peripheral blood, taken on day 0 of AZD1222 vaccination. The chain links TRBV5-1 to TRBJ1-1, with D perhaps TRBD1 (6 bases). This TCR was sampled from an adult in good health. CDR3: CASSFTGQTEAFF. CDR3 sequence (DNA): TGCGCCAGCAGTTTTACAGGGCAGACTGAAGCTTTCTTT. Full variable domain (outside the CDR3, taken from reference TRBV5-1 and TRBJ1-1): KAGVTQTPRYLIKTRGQQVTLSCSPISGHRSVSWYQQTPGQGLQFLFEYFSETQRNKGNFPGRFSGRQFSNSRSEMNVSTLELGDSALYLCASSFTGQTEAFFGQGTRLTVV.